The clone carrying this T cell receptor beta chain was picked up one time. Trimming removed 0 bases from V and 4 bases from J, with 15 bases in between. The germline V gene has CDR1 ENHRY and CDR2 SYGVKD. The CDR3 has 16 amino acids. Vbeta (60) and Jbeta (13) primers were used in the PCR. Some clones are missing from TCRdb's copy, which holds only in-frame ones; the method was immunoSEQ multiplex PCR. The sample lists about 200,000 clones, roughly 80% occurring once. The data were taken from a study of cytomegalovirus exposure and HLA in healthy donors. This chain joins TRBV10-3 and TRBJ1-2; no reliable D call. Sequencing used PBMCs. The sequence came from a man aged 35 to 55 in good health and CMV-seronegative. This CDR3 is CAISESSPGGGYGYTF. CDR3 nucleotides: TGTGCCATCAGTGAGTCTTCGCCCGGAGGCGGCTATGGCTACACCTTC.